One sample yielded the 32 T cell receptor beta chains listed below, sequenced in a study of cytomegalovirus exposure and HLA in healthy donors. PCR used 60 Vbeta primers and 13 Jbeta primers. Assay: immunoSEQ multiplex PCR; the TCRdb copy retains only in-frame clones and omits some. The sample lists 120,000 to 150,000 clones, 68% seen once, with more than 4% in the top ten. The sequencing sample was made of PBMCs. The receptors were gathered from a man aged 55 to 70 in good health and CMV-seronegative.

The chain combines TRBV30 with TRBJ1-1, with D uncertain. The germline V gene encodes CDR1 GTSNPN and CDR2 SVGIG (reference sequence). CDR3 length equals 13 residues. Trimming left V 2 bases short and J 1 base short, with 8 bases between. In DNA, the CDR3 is TGTGCCTGGAGTAGAGAGGGGAACACTGAAGCTTTCTTT. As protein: CAWSREGNTEAFF.

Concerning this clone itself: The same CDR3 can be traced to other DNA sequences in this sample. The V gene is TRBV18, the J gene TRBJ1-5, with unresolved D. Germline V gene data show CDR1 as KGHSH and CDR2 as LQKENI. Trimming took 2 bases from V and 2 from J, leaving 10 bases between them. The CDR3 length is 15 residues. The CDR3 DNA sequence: TGTGCCAGCTCACCAGAGGGAATCGGCAATCAGCCCCAGCATTTT. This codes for CASSPEGIGNQPQHF.

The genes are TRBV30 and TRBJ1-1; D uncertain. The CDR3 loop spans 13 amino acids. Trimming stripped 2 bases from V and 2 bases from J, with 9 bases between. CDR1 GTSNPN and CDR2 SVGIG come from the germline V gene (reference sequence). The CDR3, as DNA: TGTGCCTGGAGTAAGACACCTAACACTGAAGCTTTCTTT. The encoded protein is CAWSKTPNTEAFF.

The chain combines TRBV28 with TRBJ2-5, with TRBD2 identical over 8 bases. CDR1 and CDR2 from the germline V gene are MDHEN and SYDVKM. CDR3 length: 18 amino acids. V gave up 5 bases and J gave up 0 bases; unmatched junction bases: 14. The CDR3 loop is CASSPLEGERGYQETQYF. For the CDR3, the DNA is TGTGCCAGCAGTCCCCTCGAGGGTGAGCGGGGGTACCAAGAGACCCAGTACTTC. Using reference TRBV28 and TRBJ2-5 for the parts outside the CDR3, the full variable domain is DVKVTQSSRYLVKRTGEKVFLECVQDMDHENMFWYRQDPGLGLRLIYFSYDVKMKEKGDIPEGYSVSREKKERFSLILESASTNQTSMYLCASSPLEGERGYQETQYFGPGTRLLVL.

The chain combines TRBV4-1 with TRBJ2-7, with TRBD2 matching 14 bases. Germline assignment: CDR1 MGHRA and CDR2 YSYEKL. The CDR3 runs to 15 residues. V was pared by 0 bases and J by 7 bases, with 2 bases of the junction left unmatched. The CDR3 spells CASSQETSGRDEQYF. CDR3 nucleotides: TGCGCCAGCAGCCAAGAGACTAGCGGGAGGGATGAGCAGTACTTC.

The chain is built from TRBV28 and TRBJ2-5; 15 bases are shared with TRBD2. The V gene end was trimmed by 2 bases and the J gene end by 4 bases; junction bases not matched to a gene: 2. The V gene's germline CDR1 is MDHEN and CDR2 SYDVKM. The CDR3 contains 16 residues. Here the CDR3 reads CASSLPGLAGGETQYF. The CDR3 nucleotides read TGTGCCAGCAGTTTACCGGGACTAGCGGGAGGAGAGACCCAGTACTTC.

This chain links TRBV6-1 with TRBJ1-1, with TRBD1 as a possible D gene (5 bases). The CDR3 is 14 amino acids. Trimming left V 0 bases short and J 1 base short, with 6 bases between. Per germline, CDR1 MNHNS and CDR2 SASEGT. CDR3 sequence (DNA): TGTGCCAGCAGTGAAGCCCAGGGGAACACTGAAGCTTTCTTT. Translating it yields CASSEAQGNTEAFF.

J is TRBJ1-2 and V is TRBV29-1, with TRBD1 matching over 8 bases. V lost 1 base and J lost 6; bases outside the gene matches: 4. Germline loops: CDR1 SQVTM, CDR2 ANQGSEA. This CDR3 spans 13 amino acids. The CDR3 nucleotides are TGCAGCGTTGAAGGCCAGGGGGCTGATGGCTACACCTTC. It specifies CSVEGQGADGYTF.

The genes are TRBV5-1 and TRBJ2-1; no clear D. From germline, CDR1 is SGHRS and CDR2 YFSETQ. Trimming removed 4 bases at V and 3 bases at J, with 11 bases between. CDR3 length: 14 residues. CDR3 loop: CASSPALSYNEQFF. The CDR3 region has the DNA TGCGCCAGCAGCCCTGCTCTCAGCTACAATGAGCAGTTCTTC. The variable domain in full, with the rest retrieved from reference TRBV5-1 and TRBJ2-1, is KAGVTQTPRYLIKTRGQQVTLSCSPISGHRSVSWYQQTPGQGLQFLFEYFSETQRNKGNFPGRFSGRQFSNSRSEMNVSTLELGDSALYLCASSPALSYNEQFFGPGTRLTVL.

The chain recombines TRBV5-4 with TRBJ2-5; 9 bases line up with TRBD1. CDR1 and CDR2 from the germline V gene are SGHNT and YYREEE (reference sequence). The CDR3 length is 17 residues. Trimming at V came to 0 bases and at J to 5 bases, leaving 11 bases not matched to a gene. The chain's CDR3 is CASSLGGRDRVMETQYF. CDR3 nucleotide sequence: TGTGCCAGCAGCTTGGGTGGGCGGGACAGGGTCATGGAGACCCAGTACTTC.

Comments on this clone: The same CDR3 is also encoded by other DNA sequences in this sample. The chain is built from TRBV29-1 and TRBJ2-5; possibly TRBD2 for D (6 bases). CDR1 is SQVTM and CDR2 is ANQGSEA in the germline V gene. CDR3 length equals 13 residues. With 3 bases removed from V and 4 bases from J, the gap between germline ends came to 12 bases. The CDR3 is CSVEELAGETQYF. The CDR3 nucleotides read TGCAGCGTTGAGGAACTAGCAGGAGAGACCCAGTACTTC.

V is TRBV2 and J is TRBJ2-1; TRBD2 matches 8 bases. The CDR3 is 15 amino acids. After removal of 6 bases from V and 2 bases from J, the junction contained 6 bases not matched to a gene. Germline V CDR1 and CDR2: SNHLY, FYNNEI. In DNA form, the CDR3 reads TGTGCCAGCAGCCCCAGCGGGAGTACCTACAATGAGCAGTTCTTC. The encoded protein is CASSPSGSTYNEQFF.

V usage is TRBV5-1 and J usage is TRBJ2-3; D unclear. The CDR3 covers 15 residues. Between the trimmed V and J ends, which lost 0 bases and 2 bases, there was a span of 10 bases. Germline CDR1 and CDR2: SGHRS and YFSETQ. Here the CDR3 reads CASSLVVGNTDTQYF. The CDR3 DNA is TGCGCCAGCAGCTTGGTCGTGGGCAACACAGATACGCAGTATTTT.

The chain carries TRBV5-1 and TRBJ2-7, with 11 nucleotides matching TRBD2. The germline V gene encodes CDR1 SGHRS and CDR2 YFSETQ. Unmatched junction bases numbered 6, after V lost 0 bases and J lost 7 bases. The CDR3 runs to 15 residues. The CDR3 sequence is CASSLVTSGTREQYF. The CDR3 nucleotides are TGCGCCAGCAGCTTGGTGACTAGCGGGACGAGAGAGCAGTACTTC.

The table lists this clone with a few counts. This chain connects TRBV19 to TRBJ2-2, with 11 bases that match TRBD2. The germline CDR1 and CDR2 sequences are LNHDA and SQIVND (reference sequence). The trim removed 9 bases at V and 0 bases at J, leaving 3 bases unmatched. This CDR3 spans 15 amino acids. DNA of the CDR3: TGTGCCAGCCGGGGACTAGCGGCGAACACCGGGGAGCTGTTTTTT. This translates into CASRGLAANTGELFF.

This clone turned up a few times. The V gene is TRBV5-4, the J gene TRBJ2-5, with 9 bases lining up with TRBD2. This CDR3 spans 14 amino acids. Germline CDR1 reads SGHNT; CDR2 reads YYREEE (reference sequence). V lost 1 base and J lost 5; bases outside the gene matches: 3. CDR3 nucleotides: TGTGCCAGCAGCTTGAGAACTAGCGGGGAGACCCAGTACTTC. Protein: CASSLRTSGETQYF.

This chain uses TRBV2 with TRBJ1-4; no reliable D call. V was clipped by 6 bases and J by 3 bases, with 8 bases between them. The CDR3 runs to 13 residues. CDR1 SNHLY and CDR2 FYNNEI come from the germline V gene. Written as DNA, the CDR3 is TGTGCCAGCAGGGGGAGGTCTAATGAAAAACTGTTTTTT. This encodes CASRGRSNEKLFF.

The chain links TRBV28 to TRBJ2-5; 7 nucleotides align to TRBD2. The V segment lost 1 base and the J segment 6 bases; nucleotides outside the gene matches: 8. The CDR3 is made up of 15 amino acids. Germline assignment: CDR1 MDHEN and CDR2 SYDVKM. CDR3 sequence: CASSLLVAGSKTQYF. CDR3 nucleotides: TGTGCCAGCAGTTTATTGGTAGCGGGTAGTAAGACCCAGTACTTC.

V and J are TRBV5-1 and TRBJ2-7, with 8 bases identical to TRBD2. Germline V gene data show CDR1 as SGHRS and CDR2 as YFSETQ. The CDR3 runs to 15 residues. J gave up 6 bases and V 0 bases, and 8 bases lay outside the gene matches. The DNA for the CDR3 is TGCGCCAGCAGCTTGGATGAGCGGGAGTATTCCGAGCAGTACTTC. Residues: CASSLDEREYSEQYF.

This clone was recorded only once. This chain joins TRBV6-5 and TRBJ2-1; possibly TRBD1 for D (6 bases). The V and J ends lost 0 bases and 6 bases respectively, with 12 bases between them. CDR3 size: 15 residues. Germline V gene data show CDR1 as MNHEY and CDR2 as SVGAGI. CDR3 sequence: CASSYSPTGSNEQFF. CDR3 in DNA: TGTGCCAGCAGTTACTCCCCCACAGGGTCCAATGAGCAGTTCTTC.

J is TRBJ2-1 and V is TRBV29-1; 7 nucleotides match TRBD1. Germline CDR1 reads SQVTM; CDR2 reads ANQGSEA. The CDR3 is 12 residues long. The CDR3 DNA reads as TGCAGTGGGGTGGGGCAGGGGGTAAAGCAGTTCTTC. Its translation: CSGVGQGVKQFF.

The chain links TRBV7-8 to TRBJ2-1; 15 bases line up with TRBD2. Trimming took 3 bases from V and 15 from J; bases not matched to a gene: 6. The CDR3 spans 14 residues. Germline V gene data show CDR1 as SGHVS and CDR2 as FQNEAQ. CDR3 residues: CASSLRTSGRATFF. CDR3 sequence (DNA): TGTGCCAGCAGCTTGCGGACTAGCGGGAGGGCCACGTTCTTC.

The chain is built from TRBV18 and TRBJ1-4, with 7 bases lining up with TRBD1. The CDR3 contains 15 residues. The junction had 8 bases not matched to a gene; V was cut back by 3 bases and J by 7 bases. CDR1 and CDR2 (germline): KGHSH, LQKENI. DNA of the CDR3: TGTGCCAGCTCACCCCTCACAGGGGACGGTGAAAAACTGTTTTTT. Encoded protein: CASSPLTGDGEKLFF.

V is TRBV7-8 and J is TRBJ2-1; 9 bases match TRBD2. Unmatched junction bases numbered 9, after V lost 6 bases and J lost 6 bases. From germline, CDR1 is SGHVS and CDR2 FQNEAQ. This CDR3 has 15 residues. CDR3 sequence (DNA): TGTGCCAGCAGTTGGCTAGCGGGAACGGCCAATGAGCAGTTCTTC. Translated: CASSWLAGTANEQFF. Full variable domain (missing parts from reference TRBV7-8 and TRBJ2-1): GAGVSQSPRYKVAKRGQDVALRCDPISGHVSLFWYQQALGQGPEFLTYFQNEAQLDKSGLPSDRFFAERPEGSVSTLKIQRTQQEDSAVYLCASSWLAGTANEQFFGPGTRLTVL.

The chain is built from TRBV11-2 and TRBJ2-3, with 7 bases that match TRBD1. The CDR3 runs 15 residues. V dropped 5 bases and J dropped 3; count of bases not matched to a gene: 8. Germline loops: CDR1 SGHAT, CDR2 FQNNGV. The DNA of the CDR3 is TGTGCCAGCAGCCAACAGGGGATCGTGACAGATACGCAGTATTTT. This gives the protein CASSQQGIVTDTQYF.

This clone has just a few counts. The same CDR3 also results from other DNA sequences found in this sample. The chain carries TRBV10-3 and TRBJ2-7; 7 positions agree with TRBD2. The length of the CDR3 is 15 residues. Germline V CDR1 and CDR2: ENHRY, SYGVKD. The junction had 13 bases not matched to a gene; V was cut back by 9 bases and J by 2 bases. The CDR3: CAIRAALAPTYEQYF. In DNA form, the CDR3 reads TGTGCCATTAGGGCAGCACTAGCGCCTACCTACGAGCAGTACTTC.

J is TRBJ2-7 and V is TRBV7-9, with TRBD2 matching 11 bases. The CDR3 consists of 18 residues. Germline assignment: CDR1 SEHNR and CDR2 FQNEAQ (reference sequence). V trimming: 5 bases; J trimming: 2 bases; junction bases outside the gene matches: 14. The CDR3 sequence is CASSTVTSGRSEPYEQYF. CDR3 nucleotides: TGTGCCAGCAGCACTGTAACTAGCGGGAGATCGGAGCCCTACGAGCAGTACTTC.

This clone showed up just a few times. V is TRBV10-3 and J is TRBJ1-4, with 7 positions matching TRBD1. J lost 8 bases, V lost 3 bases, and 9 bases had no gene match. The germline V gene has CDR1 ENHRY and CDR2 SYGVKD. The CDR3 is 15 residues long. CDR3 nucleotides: TGTGCCATCAGTGACTCAGGACAGGCTGCAGAAAAACTGTTTTTT. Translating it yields CAISDSGQAAEKLFF.

CDR3: CASRPDRVSNQPQHF. CDR3 in DNA: TGTGCCAGCAGGCCGGACAGGGTATCTAACCAGCCCCAGCATTTT. The rearrangement joins TRBV2 to TRBJ1-5; 8 nucleotides line up with TRBD1. With V trimmed by 6 bases and J by 7 bases, 11 bases remained unmatched. Looked up from germline, CDR1 is SNHLY and CDR2 is FYNNEI. This CDR3 has 15 residues.

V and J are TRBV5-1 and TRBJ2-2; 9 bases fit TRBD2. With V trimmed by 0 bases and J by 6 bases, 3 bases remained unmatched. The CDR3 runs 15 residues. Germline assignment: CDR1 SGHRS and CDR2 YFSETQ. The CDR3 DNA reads TGCGCCAGCAGCTTGGTTCAGCGGGGGGCCGGGGAGCTGTTTTTT. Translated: CASSLVQRGAGELFF.

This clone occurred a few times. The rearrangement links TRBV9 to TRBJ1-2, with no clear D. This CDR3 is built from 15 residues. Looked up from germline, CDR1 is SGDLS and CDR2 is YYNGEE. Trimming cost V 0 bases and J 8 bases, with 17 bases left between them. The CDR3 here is CASSVDAGPTGGYTF. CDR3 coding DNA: TGTGCCAGCAGCGTAGATGCCGGGCCTACGGGGGGCTACACCTTC. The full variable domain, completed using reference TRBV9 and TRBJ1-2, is DSGVTQTPKHLITATGQRVTLRCSPRSGDLSVYWYQQSLDQGLQFLIQYYNGEERAKGNILERFSAQQFPDLHSELNLSSLELGDSALYFCASSVDAGPTGGYTFGSGTRLTVV.

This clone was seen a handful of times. Here the CDR3 reads CASRKSGTGVTGELFF. CDR3 sequence (DNA): TGTGCCAGCAGAAAATCCGGGACAGGGGTCACCGGGGAGCTGTTTTTT. This chain joins TRBV7-9 and TRBJ2-2, with 10 positions matching TRBD1. Germline CDR1 is SEHNR and CDR2 is FQNEAQ (reference sequence). The CDR3 extends over 16 amino acids. The junction had 8 bases not matched to a gene; V was cut back by 6 bases and J by 4 bases.